A single sample gave rise to the 27 T cell receptor beta chains below, sequenced in a study of blood T cell repertoires in COVID-19. Libraries were prepared by immunoSEQ multiplex PCR; TCRdb keeps only in-frame clonotypes and omits some of them. This sample yields about 360,000 clones, of which around nine tenths are seen a single time; 7.1% belongs to the top ten. The sample comprised peripheral blood. These receptors originate from a woman between 55 and 75 years old with COVID-19, enrolled during active disease.

The gene calls are TRBV10-3 and TRBJ1-2, with unresolved D. CDR3 size: 13 residues. The V gene lost 4 bases and the J gene lost 6 bases, with 12 bases spanning the gap. Germline CDR1 and CDR2: ENHRY and SYGVKD. This chain's CDR3 is CAISAGRADGYTF. The CDR3, as DNA: TGTGCCATCAGTGCGGGGAGGGCGGATGGCTACACCTTC.

The J gene is TRBJ2-3, the V gene TRBV5-4, with 7 bases that match TRBD1. Germline V gives CDR1 SGHNT, CDR2 YYREEE (reference sequence). Trimming took 4 bases from V and 4 from J; bases not matched to a gene: 6. The CDR3 length is 14 residues. The CDR3 is CASSPTGIADTQYF. The CDR3 nucleotides are TGTGCCAGCAGCCCGACAGGGATCGCAGATACGCAGTATTTT.

V gene TRBV19 combines with J gene TRBJ2-7; TRBD1 is a possible D gene (6 bases). Germline V gene data show CDR1 as LNHDA and CDR2 as SQIVND (reference sequence). CDR3 length: 15 residues. Trimming shortened V by 4 bases and J by 5 bases, and 18 bases separated the two germline ends. CDR3 sequence: CASSKVRGRRDEQYF. The CDR3 DNA reads TGTGCCAGTAGTAAGGTCAGGGGTAGGCGGGACGAGCAGTACTTC. The complete variable domain, with remaining parts taken from reference TRBV19 and TRBJ2-7, reads DGGITQSPKYLFRKEGQNVTLSCEQNLNHDAMYWYRQDPGQGLRLIYYSQIVNDFQKGDIAEGYSVSREKKESFPLTVTSAQKNPTAFYLCASSKVRGRRDEQYFGPGTRLTVT.

The rearrangement uses TRBV30 and TRBJ1-6; D is uncertain. V was clipped by 0 bases and J by 0 bases, with 9 bases between them. The CDR3 runs to 16 residues. Looked up from germline, CDR1 is GTSNPN and CDR2 is SVGIG (reference sequence). The CDR3 DNA is TGTGCCTGGAGTGTACGAGGGAGCTCCTATAATTCACCCCTCCACTTT. Its protein product is CAWSVRGSSYNSPLHF.

The chain combines TRBV5-1 with TRBJ1-2; 8 bases are shared with TRBD1. The CDR3 is 17 residues long. J gave up 2 bases and V 0 bases, and 9 bases lay outside the gene matches. CDR1 and CDR2 from the germline V gene are SGHRS and YFSETQ. The CDR3 region is CASSLAVRGQENYGYTF. The CDR3 region has the DNA TGCGCCAGCAGCTTGGCTGTGAGGGGACAGGAAAACTATGGCTACACCTTC.

This rearrangement joins TRBV7-3 to TRBJ2-5; D is perhaps TRBD1 (6 bases). Trimming cost V 4 bases and J 2 bases, with 8 bases left between them. This CDR3 has 13 residues. Germline V gives CDR1 SGHTA, CDR2 FQGTGA. The CDR3 sequence is CASSSGQQETQYF. The CDR3 nucleotides read TGTGCCAGCAGCTCAGGACAGCAAGAGACCCAGTACTTC.

The chain is built from TRBV11-2 and TRBJ1-2; D gene ambiguous. V was trimmed by 7 bases and J by 4 bases, leaving 16 bases between them. This CDR3 has 14 residues. Per the germline V gene, CDR1 is SGHAT and CDR2 is FQNNGV. CDR3 in DNA: TGTGCCAGCACCCCGGGGTGGGTAGGCTATGGCTACACCTTC. Translating gives CASTPGWVGYGYTF.

The chain is built from TRBV29-1 and TRBJ1-4, with a tentative D call TRBD1 (5 bases). The CDR3 consists of 14 residues. Germline CDR1 reads SQVTM; CDR2 reads ANQGSEA. Trimming pared 6 bases from V and 1 base from J, leaving 12 bases between. Written as DNA, the CDR3 is TGCAGCGTCAGGGATCCAGAAACTAATGAAAAACTGTTTTTT. It codes for CSVRDPETNEKLFF.

The chain combines TRBV7-9 with TRBJ1-2, with 10 bases lining up with TRBD1. This CDR3 region has 15 residues. CDR1 and CDR2 from the germline V gene are SEHNR and FQNEAQ (reference sequence). The J segment lost 9 bases and the V segment lost 2 bases, leaving 9 bases of the junction unmatched. The CDR3 DNA reads TGTGCCAGCAGCTTATTGACAGGGGGCGCAGTAAGCTACACCTTC. Its translation: CASSLLTGGAVSYTF.

The chain links TRBV30 to TRBJ2-3, with 9 bases that match TRBD1. Germline trimming cut 5 bases from V and 2 bases from J; bases unmatched to any gene: 5. The CDR3 contains 14 residues. Germline V gene sequence: CDR1 GTSNPN, CDR2 SVGIG (reference sequence). The CDR3 is CAWRGTGTTDTQYF. CDR3 in DNA: TGTGCCTGGCGGGGGACAGGGACCACAGATACGCAGTATTTT.

This clone has at least ten counts. The genes are TRBV13 and TRBJ2-4; tentatively, D is TRBD1 (6 bases). The CDR3 covers 22 residues. The germline V gene encodes CDR1 PRHDT and CDR2 FYEKMQ (reference sequence). Trimming removed 1 base at V and 0 bases at J, with 28 bases between. The chain's CDR3 is CASSLEGVLSSVTGSAKNIQYF. CDR3 coding DNA: TGTGCCAGCAGCTTAGAAGGAGTTCTCTCTAGTGTCACAGGGTCAGCCAAAAACATTCAGTACTTC.

This clone was observed a few times. The chain links TRBV11-2 to TRBJ2-2; 10 bases agree with TRBD2. With 6 bases clipped from V and 4 bases from J, the junction kept 5 bases outside the gene matches. Germline V CDR1 and CDR2: SGHAT, FQNNGV. The CDR3 has 15 amino acids. CDR3 nucleotide sequence: TGTGCCAGCAGACCTAGCGGGGGAAGCACCGGGGAGCTGTTTTTT. Its protein is CASRPSGGSTGELFF.

The chain couples TRBV7-2 to TRBJ2-5, with 9 bases matching TRBD1. Per germline, CDR1 SGHTA and CDR2 FQGNSA. The CDR3 extends over 15 amino acids. V was pared by 3 bases and J by 2 bases, with 4 bases of the junction left unmatched. CDR3 loop: CASSLRQGVQETQYF. The CDR3, as DNA: TGTGCCAGCAGCTTGAGACAGGGGGTTCAAGAGACCCAGTACTTC.

The V gene is TRBV5-1, the J gene TRBJ2-7, with D tentatively TRBD2 (5 bases). V was cut by 4 bases and J by 2 bases, with 10 bases left in between. Germline values: CDR1 SGHRS, CDR2 YFSETQ. This CDR3 has 13 amino acids. The CDR3 DNA sequence: TGCGCCAGCAGCGCACCGGGAACCTACGAGCAGTACTTC. Translation: CASSAPGTYEQYF. The entire variable domain, with the rest obtained from reference TRBV5-1 and TRBJ2-7, is as follows: KAGVTQTPRYLIKTRGQQVTLSCSPISGHRSVSWYQQTPGQGLQFLFEYFSETQRNKGNFPGRFSGRQFSNSRSEMNVSTLELGDSALYLCASSAPGTYEQYFGPGTRLTVT.

The chain links TRBV5-6 to TRBJ1-1; 7 nucleotides line up with TRBD1. The CDR3 has 14 residues. Looked up from germline, CDR1 is SGHDT and CDR2 is YYEEEE. V shed 1 base and J 3 bases; nucleotides not matched to a gene: 3. Written as DNA, the CDR3 is TGTGCCAGCAGCTTGCCGACAGGGTACACTGAAGCTTTCTTT. This codes for CASSLPTGYTEAFF.

This chain uses TRBV7-8 with TRBJ1-5; D is possibly TRBD1 (5 bases). The CDR3 extends over 16 amino acids. Trimming took off 0 bases at V and 4 bases at J, with 13 bases between the two ends. Germline assignment: CDR1 SGHVS and CDR2 FQNEAQ. The CDR3 loop is CASSLAGGSWNQPQHF. The CDR3 bases are TGTGCCAGCAGCTTAGCGGGGGGTTCATGGAATCAGCCCCAGCATTTT.

V gene TRBV6-5 combines with J gene TRBJ2-6, with no clear D. CDR3 length: 14 residues. From germline, CDR1 is MNHEY and CDR2 SVGAGI. The V gene lost 8 bases and the J gene lost 0 bases, with 8 bases spanning the gap. This CDR3 is CASYRFSGANVLTF. CDR3 in DNA: TGTGCCAGCTACCGGTTCTCTGGGGCCAACGTCCTGACTTTC.

The chain combines TRBV10-3 with TRBJ1-2; 9 bases are shared with TRBD1. This CDR3 is 14 amino acids long. The junction had 0 bases not matched to a gene; V was cut back by 2 bases and J by 2 bases. Looked up from germline, CDR1 is ENHRY and CDR2 is SYGVKD. The chain's CDR3 is CAISEGQGNYGYTF. CDR3 DNA: TGTGCCATCAGTGAGGGACAGGGGAACTATGGCTACACCTTC.

The rearrangement joins TRBV7-9 to TRBJ1-1; maybe TRBD1 (5 bases). This CDR3 comprises 14 residues. The germline V gene encodes CDR1 SEHNR and CDR2 FQNEAQ (reference sequence). Deletions cut 2 bases from V and 0 bases from J, with 7 bases between. CDR3 in DNA: TGTGCCAGCAGCTTAATACAGGTGAACACTGAAGCTTTCTTT. It yields the protein CASSLIQVNTEAFF.

The CDR3, as DNA: TGTGCCAGCAGCTCCCTCTCTAGCGGGGGGGCGGGCTCTTACAATGAGCAGTTCTTC. The encoded protein is CASSSLSSGGAGSYNEQFF. The rearrangement joins TRBV11-2 to TRBJ2-1; the match to TRBD2 covers 12 bases. Germline V gene data show CDR1 as SGHAT and CDR2 as FQNNGV. The CDR3 loop spans 19 amino acids. After removal of 4 bases from V and 4 bases from J, the junction contained 14 bases not matched to a gene.

The V call is TRBV6-5, the J call TRBJ1-1, with 12 bases that match TRBD1. Germline-derived CDR1 and CDR2 are MNHEY and SVGAGI. The CDR3 is 16 amino acids. J lost 5 bases, V lost 2 bases, and 6 bases had no gene match. CDR3 in DNA: TGTGCCAGCAGTTACGGGACAGGGGGCCCGAGGACTGAAGCTTTCTTT. Residues: CASSYGTGGPRTEAFF.

The rearrangement joins TRBV5-3 to TRBJ1-1; 7 nucleotides match TRBD1. TRBV5-3 is sorted into the ORF group, with uncertain function. CDR3 length: 15 amino acids. V dropped 4 bases and J dropped 0; count of bases not matched to a gene: 6. CDR3 DNA sequence: TGTGCCAGAAGCCTAGGACAGGTAATGAACACTGAAGCTTTCTTT. Protein: CARSLGQVMNTEAFF.

This sequence joins TRBV11-2 and TRBJ2-7, with 8 positions matching TRBD1. The germline V gene encodes CDR1 SGHAT and CDR2 FQNNGV. V trimming: 1 base; J trimming: 5 bases; junction bases outside the gene matches: 7. The CDR3 extends over 15 amino acids. Here the CDR3 reads CASSLGFTGGNEQYF. DNA of the CDR3: TGTGCCAGCAGCTTAGGGTTTACAGGGGGTAACGAGCAGTACTTC. Combining the CDR3 with reference TRBV11-2 and TRBJ2-7 gives the whole variable domain EAGVAQSPRYKIIEKRQSVAFWCNPISGHATLYWYQQILGQGPKLLIQFQNNGVVDDSQLPKDRFSAERLKGVDSTLKIQPAKLEDSAVYLCASSLGFTGGNEQYFGPGTRLTVT.

V gene TRBV5-1 combines with J gene TRBJ1-2; D perhaps matches TRBD1 (6 bases). CDR3 length equals 14 residues. The V end was cut by 0 bases, the J end by 10 bases, with 16 bases between. CDR1 is SGHRS, CDR2 YFSETQ, per germline. The CDR3 DNA is TGCGCCAGCAGCTTGGCCCTACAGGGATGGGACTACACCTTC. It translates to CASSLALQGWDYTF.

CDR3 residues: CASSDRGRSQPQHF. CDR3 nucleotide sequence: TGTGCCAGCAGTGATAGGGGGCGGAGTCAGCCCCAGCATTTT. The V and J genes are TRBV2 and TRBJ1-5; 7 nucleotides align to TRBD1. J was trimmed by 6 bases and V by 3 bases; bases with no gene match: 5. CDR3 length equals 14 residues. Germline V gene data show CDR1 as SNHLY and CDR2 as FYNNEI.

The V call is TRBV27, the J call TRBJ1-1; D unresolved. The germline V gene encodes CDR1 MNHEY and CDR2 SMNVEV (reference sequence). V was pared by 6 bases and J by 3 bases, with 14 bases between. The CDR3 sequence is 14 residues long. The CDR3 loop is CASSPESADTEAFF. DNA for the CDR3: TGTGCCAGCAGCCCAGAGTCAGCGGACACTGAAGCTTTCTTT.

The chain is built from TRBV5-6 and TRBJ2-7; D is unclear. The V end lost 0 bases, the J end lost 3 bases, and 4 bases lay between the germline ends. The CDR3 runs 12 residues. The V gene's germline CDR1 is SGHDT and CDR2 YYEEEE. The CDR3 nucleotides read TGTGCCAGCAGCTTGGACTTCTACGAGCAGTACTTC. Translation: CASSLDFYEQYF.